This entry lists 24 T cell receptor beta chains sequenced from one sample in a study of naive and memory T cell subsets. Four PCR rounds used nested alpha and beta constant region primers plus the SP2 primer. MiXCR, run by TCRdb on the UMI-ligation and nested PCR reads, gives a single entry per CDR3 protein. The sample has roughly 2,000 distinct CDR3 sequences, around 4.1% seen once. Indicated treatment: skin biopsy from saline-injected control site (resident skin T cells). Input was about 1 to 1,100 ng of DNase-treated total RNA without cell sorting. The sample was skin, taken from a saline injection site in the skin. Every receptor here comes from an adult in good health.

This clonotype is judged medium-sized. This sequence joins TRBV18 and TRBJ2-3, with 7 bases that match TRBD1. Germline CDR1 KGHSH, CDR2 LQKENI. The CDR3 spans 14 residues. With 3 bases clipped from V and 0 bases from J, the junction kept 0 bases outside the gene matches. DNA of the CDR3: TGTGCCAGCTCACCGACAGGGAGCACAGATACGCAGTATTTT. Its protein product is CASSPTGSTDTQYF. The whole variable domain, filled in from reference TRBV18 and TRBJ2-3, reads NAGVMQNPRHLVRRRGQEARLRCSPMKGHSHVYWYRQLPEEGLKFMVYLQKENIIDESGMPKERFSAEFPKEGPSILRIQQVVRGDSAAYFCASSPTGSTDTQYFGPGTRLTVL.

Judged by abundance, this clonotype is medium-sized. This chain links TRBV7-9 with TRBJ1-5; no clear D gene. The germline V gene encodes CDR1 SEHNR and CDR2 FQNEAQ (reference sequence). V lost 6 bases and J lost 5, with 14 bases in between. The CDR3 has 14 amino acids. The CDR3 region has the DNA TGTGCCAGCAGGGCTGCGGGGATGGATCAGCCCCAGCATTTT. It yields the protein CASRAAGMDQPQHF.

This clonotype qualifies as medium-sized. The rearrangement uses TRBV4-1 and TRBJ1-3; D unresolved. Trimming left V 0 bases short and J 6 bases short, with 15 bases between. Germline values: CDR1 MGHRA, CDR2 YSYEKL. The CDR3 is made up of 16 amino acids. The CDR3 loop reads CASSQDLARRVNTIYF. The CDR3 DNA reads as TGCGCCAGCAGCCAAGATCTTGCCAGGAGGGTAAACACCATATATTTT.

By sample share, this clonotype is large. The genes are TRBV4-1 and TRBJ2-1; D gene uncertain. Looked up from germline, CDR1 is MGHRA and CDR2 is YSYEKL. V dropped 3 bases and J dropped 5 bases, with 14 bases sitting between them. CDR3 length: 15 residues. DNA for the CDR3: TGCGCCAGCAGCCACCTGACTGACCAGAACAATGAGCAGTTCTTC. It translates to CASSHLTDQNNEQFF.

Many counts were recorded for this clonotype. V and J are TRBV7-8 and TRBJ1-5; D ambiguous. CDR3 length equals 13 residues. Between the trimmed V and J ends, which lost 4 bases and 5 bases, there was a span of 9 bases. Per germline, CDR1 SGHVS and CDR2 FQNEAQ. The CDR3 loop reads CASSSSVDQPQHF. The CDR3 coding sequence is TGTGCCAGCAGCTCGTCCGTGGATCAGCCCCAGCATTTT.

By sample share, this clonotype is medium-sized. The genes are TRBV29-1 and TRBJ2-5; possibly TRBD1 or TRBD2 for D (5 bases each). The CDR3 is made up of 12 amino acids. The germline V and J ends were trimmed by 2 bases and 5 bases, with 9 bases remaining between them. Germline CDR1 reads SQVTM; CDR2 reads ANQGSEA. The CDR3 loop reads CSVERRDETQYF. Here the CDR3 DNA reads TGCAGCGTTGAACGACGGGACGAGACCCAGTACTTC.

By its share, this clonotype is medium-sized. The V gene is TRBV5-6, the J gene TRBJ1-1; D may be TRBD1 (5 bases). The CDR3 extends over 18 amino acids. Germline CDR1 is SGHDT and CDR2 is YYEEEE. V was pared by 3 bases and J by 0 bases, with 21 bases between. CDR3 DNA: TGTGCCAGCAGCTCACTTACCAACTCGGGGGGGATGAACACTGAAGCTTTCTTT. It is translated as CASSSLTNSGGMNTEAFF.

This clonotype is medium-sized in the sample. The chain combines TRBV7-6 with TRBJ2-3; possibly TRBD1 for D (5 bases). The CDR3 is 15 residues long. Germline V gene lookup returns CDR1 SGHVS and CDR2 FNYEAQ. V was cut by 2 bases and J by 2 bases, with 11 bases left in between. CDR3 sequence: CASSLRARDTDTQYF. CDR3 nucleotide sequence: TGTGCCAGCAGCTTACGGGCCAGGGACACAGATACGCAGTATTTT.

This clonotype ranks as large. This chain links TRBV5-8 with TRBJ2-1; D possibly uses TRBD1 or TRBD2 (5 bases each). Germline V CDR1 and CDR2: SGHTS, YDEGEE. V was pared by 3 bases and J by 4 bases, with 11 bases between. The length of the CDR3 is 14 residues. In DNA form, the CDR3 reads TGTGCCAGCAGCTCCCGGGACCAATACAATGAGCAGTTCTTC. This translates into CASSSRDQYNEQFF.

In its sample, this clonotype ranks as medium-sized (0.01 to 0.1%). This chain joins TRBV13 and TRBJ2-7; D not resolved. The CDR3 runs to 13 residues. With 5 bases removed from V and 4 bases from J, the gap between germline ends came to 12 bases. Germline V gene sequence: CDR1 PRHDT, CDR2 FYEKMQ (reference sequence). CDR3 DNA sequence: TGTGCCAGCAGCCGTGGGCAACATTACGAGCAGTACTTC. Its translation is CASSRGQHYEQYF.

By its share, this clonotype is medium-sized. The chain recombines TRBV14 with TRBJ2-4; TRBD1 aligns across 7 bases. With V trimmed by 0 bases and J by 6 bases, 14 bases remained unmatched. This CDR3 is built from 18 residues. Germline lookup yields CDR1 SGHDN and CDR2 FVKESK. This chain's CDR3 is CASSQDLKKGANGNIQYF. The CDR3 DNA follows: TGTGCCAGCAGCCAAGATCTCAAGAAGGGGGCTAATGGAAACATTCAGTACTTC.

This clonotype showed up many times. The CDR3 coding sequence is TGTGCCAGCCGACCACCTGGGTTTCAGGGTGAGCAGTTCTTC. Translated: CASRPPGFQGEQFF. The chain recombines TRBV7-9 with TRBJ2-1; the D gene is possibly TRBD1 (5 bases). Germline V lookup: CDR1 SEHNR, CDR2 FQNEAQ (reference sequence). V lost 8 bases and J lost 9, with 20 bases in between. CDR3 length equals 14 residues.

The table lists this clonotype with a few counts. V and J are TRBV4-3 and TRBJ2-2, with 8 nucleotides matching TRBD1. In germline, CDR1 is LGHNA, CDR2 YSLEER. The CDR3 spans 19 residues. The V gene end was trimmed by 0 bases and the J gene end by 1 base; junction bases not matched to a gene: 10. The CDR3 nucleotides are TGCGCCAGCAGCCAAGATTTTTGGCCCGGACAGGGGAACACCGGGGAGCTGTTTTTT. Translated, it gives CASSQDFWPGQGNTGELFF.

This clonotype ranks as medium-sized. This rearrangement joins TRBV6-2 or TRBV6-3 to TRBJ2-1, with a weak D call TRBD2 (6 bases). The V end was cut by 6 bases, the J end by 6 bases, with 15 bases between. Germline values: CDR1 MNHEY, CDR2 SVGEGT. CDR3 length: 14 residues. The CDR3 sequence: CASRHGTGSNEQFF. The CDR3 DNA reads TGTGCCAGCAGGCACGGGACTGGCTCCAATGAGCAGTTCTTC.

The J gene is TRBJ1-1, the V gene TRBV4-3; TRBD1 aligns across 8 bases. CDR1 is LGHNA, CDR2 YSLEER, per germline. The CDR3 is made up of 14 amino acids. With 3 bases clipped from V and 4 bases from J, the junction kept 4 bases outside the gene matches. The CDR3: CASSQDREFTEAFF. The CDR3 DNA sequence: TGCGCCAGCAGCCAGGACAGGGAGTTCACTGAAGCTTTCTTT.

Sample share makes this clonotype medium-sized. The V call is TRBV12-3 or TRBV12-4, the J call TRBJ2-2, with 9 bases matching TRBD1. With V trimmed by 5 bases and J by 6 bases, 7 bases remained unmatched. The CDR3 loop spans 15 amino acids. CDR3 sequence reads: CASSPWTGEAGELFF. The DNA for the CDR3 is TGTGCCAGCAGTCCCTGGACAGGGGAGGCCGGGGAGCTGTTTTTT.

This clonotype is categorized as medium-sized. The V and J genes are TRBV4-1 and TRBJ2-7, with TRBD1 matching 7 bases. The CDR3 consists of 14 residues. Looked up from germline, CDR1 is MGHRA and CDR2 is YSYEKL. J lost 2 bases, V lost 0 bases, and 1 base had no gene match. CDR3 loop: CASSQDTGAYEQYF. In nucleotides, the CDR3 is TGCGCCAGCAGCCAAGATACAGGGGCCTACGAGCAGTACTTC.

Relative to its sample, this clonotype is large. This chain joins TRBV20-1 and TRBJ2-3; 10 bases are shared with TRBD2. CDR3 size: 14 residues. Germline V gives CDR1 DFQATT, CDR2 SNEGSKA (reference sequence). The ends lost 6 bases at V and 1 base at J; junction bases unmatched: 4. The CDR3 nucleotides read TGCAGTGCCTATAGCGGGGGGCGCACAGATACGCAGTATTTT. This gives the protein CSAYSGGRTDTQYF.

By share, this clonotype ranks as medium-sized. This sequence joins TRBV9 and TRBJ1-6; D not certain. Germline values: CDR1 SGDLS, CDR2 YYNGEE. The CDR3 covers 14 residues. V was clipped by 0 bases and J by 13 bases, with 14 bases between them. In nucleotides, the CDR3 is TGTGCCAGCAGCGTAGCGGGGTCAGGTGGGCCCCTCCACTTT. Translating gives CASSVAGSGGPLHF.

By share of the sample, this clonotype is medium-sized (0.01 to 0.1%). The chain uses TRBV5-6 and TRBJ1-5; tentative D call: TRBD1 (5 bases). Germline values: CDR1 SGHDT, CDR2 YYEEEE. This CDR3 is built from 17 residues. V lost 1 base and J lost 1, with 15 bases in between. The CDR3 DNA sequence: TGTGCCAGCAGCTTGTGGAGGGGTCCAGGGAGCAATCAGCCCCAGCATTTT. Translating it yields CASSLWRGPGSNQPQHF.

By sample fraction, this clonotype is medium-sized. This sequence joins TRBV6-6 and TRBJ2-4; D is unclear. V lost 8 bases and J lost 2, with 7 bases in between. Germline loops: CDR1 MNHNY, CDR2 SVGAGI (reference sequence). The CDR3 runs to 12 residues. CDR3 protein: CASCRPKNIQYF. The CDR3 DNA reads as TGTGCCAGCTGTAGACCCAAAAACATTCAGTACTTC.

This sequence joins TRBV27 and TRBJ2-1; 10 bases are a match to TRBD2. The junction had 14 bases not matched to a gene; V was cut back by 5 bases and J by 7 bases. The CDR3 runs 17 residues. Looked up from germline, CDR1 is MNHEY and CDR2 is SMNVEV (reference sequence). Here the CDR3 reads CASSGTLAGGTPNEQFF. CDR3 nucleotide sequence: TGTGCCAGCAGTGGGACCTTAGCGGGAGGCACCCCAAATGAGCAGTTCTTC.

By sample fraction, this clonotype is large (0.1 to 1%). This chain uses TRBV12-3 or TRBV12-4 with TRBJ2-1, with 11 positions matching TRBD2. The CDR3 sequence is 15 residues long. V dropped 6 bases and J dropped 4; count of bases not matched to a gene: 5. The CDR3 sequence: CASRRLAGIYNEQFF. The CDR3 DNA reads as TGTGCCAGCAGACGACTAGCGGGGATTTACAATGAGCAGTTCTTC.

This clonotype turned up a few times. This chain links TRBV25-1 with TRBJ1-2; TRBD1 might be the D (5 bases). This CDR3 comprises 13 residues. V was pared by 4 bases and J by 4 bases, with 10 bases between. Germline V gene sequence: CDR1 MGHDK, CDR2 SYGVNS. CDR3 bases: TGTGCCAGCAGTGGTAGGACATCCTATGGCTACACCTTC. Its translation is CASSGRTSYGYTF.